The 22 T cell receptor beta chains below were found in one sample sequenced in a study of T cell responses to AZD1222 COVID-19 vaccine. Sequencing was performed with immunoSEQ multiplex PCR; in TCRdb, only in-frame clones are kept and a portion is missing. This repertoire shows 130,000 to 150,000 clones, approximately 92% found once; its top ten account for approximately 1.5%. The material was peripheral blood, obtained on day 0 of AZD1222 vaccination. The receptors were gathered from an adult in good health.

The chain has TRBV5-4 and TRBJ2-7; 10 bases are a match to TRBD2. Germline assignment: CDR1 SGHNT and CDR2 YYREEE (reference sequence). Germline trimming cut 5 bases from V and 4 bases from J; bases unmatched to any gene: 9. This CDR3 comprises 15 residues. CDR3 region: CASRPSGGVVYEQYF. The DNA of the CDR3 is TGTGCCAGCAGGCCAAGCGGGGGGGTTGTTTACGAGCAGTACTTC.

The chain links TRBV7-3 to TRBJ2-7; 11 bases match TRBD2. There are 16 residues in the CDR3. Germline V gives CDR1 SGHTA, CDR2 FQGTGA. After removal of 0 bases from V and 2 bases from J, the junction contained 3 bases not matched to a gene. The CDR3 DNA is TGTGCCAGCAGCTTAACAGGACTAGCGGGTCCCTACGAGCAGTACTTC. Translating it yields CASSLTGLAGPYEQYF.

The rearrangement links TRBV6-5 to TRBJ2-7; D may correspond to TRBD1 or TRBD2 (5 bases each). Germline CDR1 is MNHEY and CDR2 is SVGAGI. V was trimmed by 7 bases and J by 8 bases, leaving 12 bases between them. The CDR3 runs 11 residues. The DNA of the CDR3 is TGTGCCAGCACGGGGCCGTCCAAGCAGTACTTC. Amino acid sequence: CASTGPSKQYF.

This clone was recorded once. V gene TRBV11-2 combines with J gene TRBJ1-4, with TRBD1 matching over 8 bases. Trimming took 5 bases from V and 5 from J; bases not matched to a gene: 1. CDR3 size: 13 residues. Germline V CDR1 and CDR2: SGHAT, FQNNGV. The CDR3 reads CASSRDRNEKLFF. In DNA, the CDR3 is TGTGCCAGCAGCCGGGACAGGAATGAAAAACTGTTTTTT.

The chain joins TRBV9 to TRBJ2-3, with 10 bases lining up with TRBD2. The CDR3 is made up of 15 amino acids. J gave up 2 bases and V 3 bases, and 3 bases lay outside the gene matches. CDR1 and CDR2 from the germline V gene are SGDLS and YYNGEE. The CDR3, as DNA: TGTGCCAGCAGCGCGCTAGCGGGGGACACAGATACGCAGTATTTT. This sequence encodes CASSALAGDTDTQYF.

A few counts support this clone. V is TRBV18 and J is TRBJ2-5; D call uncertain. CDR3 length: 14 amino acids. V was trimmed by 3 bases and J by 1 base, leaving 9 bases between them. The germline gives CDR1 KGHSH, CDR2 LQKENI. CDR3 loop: CASSPLQVQETQYF. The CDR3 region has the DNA TGTGCCAGCTCACCGCTCCAGGTCCAAGAGACCCAGTACTTC.

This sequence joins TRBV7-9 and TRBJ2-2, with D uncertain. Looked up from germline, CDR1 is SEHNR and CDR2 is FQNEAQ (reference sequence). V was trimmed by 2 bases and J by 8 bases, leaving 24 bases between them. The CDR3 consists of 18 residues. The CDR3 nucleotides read TGTGCCAGCAGCTTAAAACCGGTGAGCTACCTCGCAACTGGGGAGCTGTTTTTT. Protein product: CASSLKPVSYLATGELFF.

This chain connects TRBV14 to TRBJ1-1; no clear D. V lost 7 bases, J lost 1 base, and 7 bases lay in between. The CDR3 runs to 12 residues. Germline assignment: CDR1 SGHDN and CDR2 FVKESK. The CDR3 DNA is TGTGCCAGCAAGGATCGGAACACTGAAGCTTTCTTT. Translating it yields CASKDRNTEAFF.

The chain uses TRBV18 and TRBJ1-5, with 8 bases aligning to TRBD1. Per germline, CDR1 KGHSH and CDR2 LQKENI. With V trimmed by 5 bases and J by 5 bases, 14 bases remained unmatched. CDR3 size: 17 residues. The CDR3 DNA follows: TGTGCCAGCTCATCAACCCCAGGGGGCGTGGGGTATCAGCCCCAGCATTTT. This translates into CASSSTPGGVGYQPQHF.

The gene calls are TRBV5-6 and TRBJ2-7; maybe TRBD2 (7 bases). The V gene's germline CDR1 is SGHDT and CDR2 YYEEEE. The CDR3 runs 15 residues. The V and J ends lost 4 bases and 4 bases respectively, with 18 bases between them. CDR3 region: CASSPRGGRKYEQYF. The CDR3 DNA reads TGTGCCAGCAGCCCCAGGGGCGGGAGAAAATACGAGCAGTACTTC.

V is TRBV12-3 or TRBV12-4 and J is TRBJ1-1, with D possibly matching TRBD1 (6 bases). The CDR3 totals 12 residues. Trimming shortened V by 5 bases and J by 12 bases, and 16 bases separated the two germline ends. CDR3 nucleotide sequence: TGTGCCAGCAGTCTGTCACAGGGTTTTTCTTTCTTT. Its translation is CASSLSQGFSFF.

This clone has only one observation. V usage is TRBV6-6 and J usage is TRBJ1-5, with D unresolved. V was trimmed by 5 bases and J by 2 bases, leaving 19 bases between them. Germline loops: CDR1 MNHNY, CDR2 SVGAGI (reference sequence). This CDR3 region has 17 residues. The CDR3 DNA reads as TGTGCCAGCAGTCCCCGTCTAGAGCGCGGTGGCAATCAGCCCCAGCATTTT. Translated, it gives CASSPRLERGGNQPQHF.

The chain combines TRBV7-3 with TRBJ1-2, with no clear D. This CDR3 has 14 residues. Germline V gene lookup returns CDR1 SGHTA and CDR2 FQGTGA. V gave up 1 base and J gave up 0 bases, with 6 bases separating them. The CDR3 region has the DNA TGTGCCAGCAGCTTAAACGCAGCTAACTATGGCTACACCTTC. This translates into CASSLNAANYGYTF.

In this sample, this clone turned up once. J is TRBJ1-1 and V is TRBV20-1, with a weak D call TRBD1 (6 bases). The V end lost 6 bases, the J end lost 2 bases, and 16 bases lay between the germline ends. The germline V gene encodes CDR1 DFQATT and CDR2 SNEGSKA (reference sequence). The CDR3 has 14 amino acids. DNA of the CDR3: TGCAGTGCCAGTCGGGACAAGACAAACACTGAAGCTTTCTTT. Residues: CSASRDKTNTEAFF.

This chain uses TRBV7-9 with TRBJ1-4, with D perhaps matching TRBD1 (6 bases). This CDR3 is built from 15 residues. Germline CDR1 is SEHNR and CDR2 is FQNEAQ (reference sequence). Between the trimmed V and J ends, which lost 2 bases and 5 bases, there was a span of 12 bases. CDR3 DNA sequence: TGTGCCAGCAGCTTAAATTCTCAGGGGAATGAAAAACTGTTTTTT. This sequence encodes CASSLNSQGNEKLFF.

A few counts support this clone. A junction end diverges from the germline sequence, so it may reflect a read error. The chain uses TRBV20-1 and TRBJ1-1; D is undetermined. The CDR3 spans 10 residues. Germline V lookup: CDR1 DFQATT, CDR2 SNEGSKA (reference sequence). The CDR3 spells CSARDTEAFF. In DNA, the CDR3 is TGCAGTGCTCGAGACACTGAAGCTTTCTTT.

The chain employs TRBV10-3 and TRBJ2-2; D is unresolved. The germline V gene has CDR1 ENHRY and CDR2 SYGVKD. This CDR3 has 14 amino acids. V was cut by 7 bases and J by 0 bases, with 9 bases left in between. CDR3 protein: CAIKELSNTGELFF. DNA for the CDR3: TGTGCCATCAAGGAGCTCTCGAACACCGGGGAGCTGTTTTTT.

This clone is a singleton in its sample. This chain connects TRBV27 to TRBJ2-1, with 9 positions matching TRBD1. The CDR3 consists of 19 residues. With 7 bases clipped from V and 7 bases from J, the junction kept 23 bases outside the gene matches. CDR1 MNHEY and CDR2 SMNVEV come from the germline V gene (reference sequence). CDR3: CASTPSGPPRTGVLNEQFF. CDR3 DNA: TGTGCCAGCACCCCATCGGGTCCCCCCAGGACAGGGGTGTTGAATGAGCAGTTCTTC.

CDR3 loop: CASSSQGAGNQPQHF. For the CDR3, the DNA is TGTGCCAGCAGCTCCCAGGGGGCAGGCAATCAGCCCCAGCATTTT. The chain uses TRBV7-9 and TRBJ1-5; TRBD1 aligns across 8 bases. The CDR3 loop spans 15 amino acids. Looked up from germline, CDR1 is SEHNR and CDR2 is FQNEAQ (reference sequence). V dropped 4 bases and J dropped 2; count of bases not matched to a gene: 4.

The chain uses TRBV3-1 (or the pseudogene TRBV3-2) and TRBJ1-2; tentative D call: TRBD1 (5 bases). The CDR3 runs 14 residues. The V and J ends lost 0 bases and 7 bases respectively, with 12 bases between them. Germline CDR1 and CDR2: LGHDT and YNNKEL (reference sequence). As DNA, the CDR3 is TGTGCCAGCAGCCAAGAATTGAGGGGTGGTGGCTACACCTTC. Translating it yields CASSQELRGGGYTF.

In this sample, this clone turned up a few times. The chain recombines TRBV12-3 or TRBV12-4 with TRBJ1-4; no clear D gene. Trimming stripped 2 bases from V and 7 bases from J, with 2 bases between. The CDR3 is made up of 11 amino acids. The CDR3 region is CASSLSEKLFF. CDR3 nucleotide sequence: TGTGCCAGCAGTTTAAGTGAAAAACTGTTTTTT.

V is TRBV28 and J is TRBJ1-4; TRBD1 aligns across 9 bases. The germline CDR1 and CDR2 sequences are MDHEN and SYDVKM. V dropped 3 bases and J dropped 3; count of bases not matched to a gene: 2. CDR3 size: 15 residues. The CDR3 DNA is TGTGCCAGCAGTTTTAGGACAGGGGCTAATGAAAAACTGTTTTTT. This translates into CASSFRTGANEKLFF.